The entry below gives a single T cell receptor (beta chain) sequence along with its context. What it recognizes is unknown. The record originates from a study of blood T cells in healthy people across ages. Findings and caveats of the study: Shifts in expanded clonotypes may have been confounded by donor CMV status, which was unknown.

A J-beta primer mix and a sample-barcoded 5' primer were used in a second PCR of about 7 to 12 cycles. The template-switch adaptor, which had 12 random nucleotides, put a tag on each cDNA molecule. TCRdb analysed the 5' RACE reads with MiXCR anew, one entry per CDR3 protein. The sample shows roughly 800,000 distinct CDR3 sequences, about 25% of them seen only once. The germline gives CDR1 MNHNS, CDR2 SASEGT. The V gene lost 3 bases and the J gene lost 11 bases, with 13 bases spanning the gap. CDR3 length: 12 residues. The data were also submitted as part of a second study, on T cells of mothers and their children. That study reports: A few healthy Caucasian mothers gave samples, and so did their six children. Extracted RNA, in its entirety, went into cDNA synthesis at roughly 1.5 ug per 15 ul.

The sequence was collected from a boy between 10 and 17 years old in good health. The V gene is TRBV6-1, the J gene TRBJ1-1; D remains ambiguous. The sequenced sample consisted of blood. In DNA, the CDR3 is TGTGCCAGCAGTGAGACCGGGCCTTGGGCTTTCTTT. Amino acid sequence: CASSETGPWAFF.